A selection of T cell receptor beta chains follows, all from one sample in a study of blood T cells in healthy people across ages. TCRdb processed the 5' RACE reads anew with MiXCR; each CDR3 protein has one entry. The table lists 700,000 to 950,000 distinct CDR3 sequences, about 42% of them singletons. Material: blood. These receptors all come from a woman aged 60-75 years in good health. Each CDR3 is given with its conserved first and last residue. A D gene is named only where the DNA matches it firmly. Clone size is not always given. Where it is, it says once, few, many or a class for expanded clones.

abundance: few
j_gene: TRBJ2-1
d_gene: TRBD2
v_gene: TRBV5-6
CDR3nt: TGTGCCAGCAGCCTCCAGGGACTAGCGGGAGTTTTCAATGAGCAGTTCTTC
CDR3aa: CASSLQGLAGVFNEQFF

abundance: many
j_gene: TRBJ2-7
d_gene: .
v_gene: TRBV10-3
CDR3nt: TGTGCCATCAGTGAGGAAAACTCCTACGAGCAGTACTTC
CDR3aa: CAISEENSYEQYF

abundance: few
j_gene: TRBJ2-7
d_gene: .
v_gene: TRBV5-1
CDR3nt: TGCGCCAGCAGCTTGGTACTAGAGGGATACGAGCAGTACTTC
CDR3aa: CASSLVLEGYEQYF

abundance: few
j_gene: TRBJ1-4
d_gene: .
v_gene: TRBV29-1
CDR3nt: TGCAGCGTCACAGGGAGAGGGGCAACTAATGAAAAACTGTTTTTT
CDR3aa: CSVTGRGATNEKLFF

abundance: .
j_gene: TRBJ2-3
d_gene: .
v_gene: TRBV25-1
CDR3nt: TGTGGCAGCAGCGCCTTCGGGGGAGGAACGGGCACAGACACGCAGTATTTT
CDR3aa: CGSSAFGGGTGTDTQYF

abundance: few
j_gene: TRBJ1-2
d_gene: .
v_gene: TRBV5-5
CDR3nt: TGTGCCAGCGGCGAACTCCCGGAGGGCCTCGATGGCTACACCTTC
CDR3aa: CASGELPEGLDGYTF

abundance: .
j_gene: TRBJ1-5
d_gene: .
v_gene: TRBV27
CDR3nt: TGTGCCAGCAGTTCGTGGGCTAGCAATCAGCCCCAGCATTTT
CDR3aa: CASSSWASNQPQHF

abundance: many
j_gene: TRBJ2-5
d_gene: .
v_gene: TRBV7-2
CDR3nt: TGTGCCAGCAGCCCTGGTTTACGGGAGATGGAGACCCAGTACTTC
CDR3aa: CASSPGLREMETQYF

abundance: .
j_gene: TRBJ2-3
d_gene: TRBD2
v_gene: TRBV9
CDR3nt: TGTGCCAGCAACCGACTAGCGGGAGGTCAAAAGACAGATACGCAGTATTTT
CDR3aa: CASNRLAGGQKTDTQYF

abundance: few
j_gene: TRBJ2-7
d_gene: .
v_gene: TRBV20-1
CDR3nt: TGCAGTGCTAGAGGGGGGGACGAGCAGTACTTC
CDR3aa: CSARGGDEQYF

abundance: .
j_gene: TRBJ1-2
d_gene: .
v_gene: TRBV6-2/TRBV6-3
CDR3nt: TGTGCCAGCAGTGATCAGAGCCGACTAGGCTATGGCTACACCTTC
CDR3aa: CASSDQSRLGYGYTF

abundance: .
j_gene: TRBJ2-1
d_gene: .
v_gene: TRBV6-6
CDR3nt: TGTGCCAGCAGCGAGCTGCGGGCCGACAATGAGCAGTTCTTC
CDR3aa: CASSELRADNEQFF

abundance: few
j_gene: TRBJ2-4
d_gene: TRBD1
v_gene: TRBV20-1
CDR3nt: TGCAGTGCTAGTCGGACAGGGGTGTGGGAGCAGTACTTC
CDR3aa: CSASRTGVWEQYF

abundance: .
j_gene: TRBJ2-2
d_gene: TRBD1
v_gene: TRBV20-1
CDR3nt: TGCAGTGCTAGTCGACAGGGTAATGCCGGGGAGCTGTTTTTT
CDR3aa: CSASRQGNAGELFF

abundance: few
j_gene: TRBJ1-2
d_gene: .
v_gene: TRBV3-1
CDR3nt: TGTGCCAGCAGCCAAGCGGCAGATTATGGCTACACCTTC
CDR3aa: CASSQAADYGYTF

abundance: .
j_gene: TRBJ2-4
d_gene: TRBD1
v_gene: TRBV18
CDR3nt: TGTGCCAGCTCACCTCCGAACTCCAGGGGGCTGAACAAAAACATTCAGTACTTC
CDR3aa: CASSPPNSRGLNKNIQYF

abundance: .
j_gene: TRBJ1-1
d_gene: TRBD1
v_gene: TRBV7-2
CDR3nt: TGTGCCAGCAGCCAGGGACAGGGGCTCTCTGTGGCTGAAGCTTTCTTT
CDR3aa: CASSQGQGLSVAEAFF

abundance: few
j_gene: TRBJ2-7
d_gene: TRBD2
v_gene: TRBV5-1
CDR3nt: TGCGCCAGCCGGCTCGGGGGACTAGCTACCAACGAGCAGTACTTC
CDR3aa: CASRLGGLATNEQYF

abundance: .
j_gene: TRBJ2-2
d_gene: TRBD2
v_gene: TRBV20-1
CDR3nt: TGCAGTGCTAGTGGGACTAGCCAGACCGGGGAGCTGTTTTTT
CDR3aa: CSASGTSQTGELFF

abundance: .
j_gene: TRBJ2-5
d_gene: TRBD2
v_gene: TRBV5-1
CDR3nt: TGCGCCAGCAGCGACCTAGCGGGGGGCCCCTCCGGGACCCAGTACTTC
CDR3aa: CASSDLAGGPSGTQYF

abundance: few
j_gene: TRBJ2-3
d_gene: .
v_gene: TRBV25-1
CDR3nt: TGTGCCAGCAGTGAAGGGGCGGTTACGCAGTATTTT
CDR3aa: CASSEGAVTQYF

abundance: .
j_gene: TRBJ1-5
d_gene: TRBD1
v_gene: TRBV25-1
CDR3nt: TGTGCCAGCAGTGACACAGGGGTAGGACAGCCCCAGCATTTT
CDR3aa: CASSDTGVGQPQHF

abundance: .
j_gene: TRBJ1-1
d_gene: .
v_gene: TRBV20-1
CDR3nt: TGCAGTGCTAGTTTTGCGAACACTGAAGCTTTCTTT
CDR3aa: CSASFANTEAFF

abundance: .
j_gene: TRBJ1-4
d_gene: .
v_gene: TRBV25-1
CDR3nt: TGTGCCAGCAGTCCGGGGGTCAGCTCGAATGAAAAACTGTTTTTT
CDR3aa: CASSPGVSSNEKLFF

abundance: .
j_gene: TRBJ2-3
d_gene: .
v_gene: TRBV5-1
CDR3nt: TGCGCCAGCAGCCGATCCGACGGATTGGGAGATACGCAGTATTTT
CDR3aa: CASSRSDGLGDTQYF

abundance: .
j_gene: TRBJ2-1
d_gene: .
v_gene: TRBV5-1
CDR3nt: TGCGCCAGCAGCTTGGGATGGACTGAGCAGTTCTTC
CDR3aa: CASSLGWTEQFF

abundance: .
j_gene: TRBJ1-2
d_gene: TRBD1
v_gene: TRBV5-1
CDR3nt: TGCGCCAGCAGCACGGAGGGACAGGGTGCCTATGGCTACACCTTC
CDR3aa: CASSTEGQGAYGYTF

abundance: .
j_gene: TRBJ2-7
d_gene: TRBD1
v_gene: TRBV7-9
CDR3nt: TGTGCCAGCAGCTTTGGGACAGGGTCCACCTACGAGCAGTACTTC
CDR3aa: CASSFGTGSTYEQYF

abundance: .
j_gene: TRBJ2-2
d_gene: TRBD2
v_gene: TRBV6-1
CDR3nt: TGTGCCAGCAGTGGCTGGGGGGGAAACACCGGGGAGCTGTTTTTT
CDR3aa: CASSGWGGNTGELFF

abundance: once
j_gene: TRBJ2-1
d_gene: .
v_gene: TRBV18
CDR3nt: TGTGCCAGCTCACCACTTCTGGGGGATTACAATGAGCAGTTCTTC
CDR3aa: CASSPLLGDYNEQFF

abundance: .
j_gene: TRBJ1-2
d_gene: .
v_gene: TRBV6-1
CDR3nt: TGTGCCAGCAGTGTCCTTACTCACACCACCTCGACAGAGTACTATGGCTACACCTTC
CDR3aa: CASSVLTHTTSTEYYGYTF

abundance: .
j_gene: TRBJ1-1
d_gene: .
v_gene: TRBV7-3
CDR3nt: TGTGCCAGCAGCTCCCCGGGTGGAACAGCTTTCTTT
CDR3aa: CASSSPGGTAFF

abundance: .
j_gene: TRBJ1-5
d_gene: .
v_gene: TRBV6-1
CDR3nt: TGTGCCAGTGGGAAGGAAAGTAGCAATCAGCCCCAGCATTTT
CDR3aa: CASGKESSNQPQHF